These 9 T cell receptor beta chains were sequenced from one sample in a study of quantifying T cell responses using KT2 cells. Study-wide background: Reverse transcription used primers in the TCR alpha and beta constant regions.

The cDNA 3' end received a ligated oligonucleotide with a UMI. The first PCR ran 3 to 5 cycles with an equimolar RC1.1 and RC1.2 beta primer mix. TCRdb independently ran MiXCR on the UMI-ligation and nested PCR reads; one entry per CDR3 protein. This table holds 40,000 to 55,000 distinct CDR3 sequences, more than 9% found once. The sample comprised PBMCs spiked with cells of the T cell clone KT2. These receptors were collected from a human donor.

This clonotype was found a few times. The rearrangement links TRBV28 to TRBJ2-5; TRBD2 matches 10 bases. Losses at the gene ends were 3 bases for V and 2 bases for J; bases not matched to a gene: 3. This CDR3 is built from 15 residues. Germline-derived CDR1 and CDR2 are MDHEN and SYDVKM. The CDR3 DNA follows: TGTGCCAGCAGTTTCAAACTAGCGGGGCAAGAGACCCAGTACTTC. Translation gives CASSFKLAGQETQYF. The variable domain in full, with the rest retrieved from reference TRBV28 and TRBJ2-5, is DVKVTQSSRYLVKRTGEKVFLECVQDMDHENMFWYRQDPGLGLRLIYFSYDVKMKEKGDIPEGYSVSREKKERFSLILESASTNQTSMYLCASSFKLAGQETQYFGPGTRLLVL.

Only a few counts were recorded for this clonotype. The J gene is TRBJ2-1, the V gene TRBV7-9; 7 bases are shared with TRBD2. CDR3 length: 15 residues. Germline assignment: CDR1 SEHNR and CDR2 FQNEAQ (reference sequence). The V and J ends lost 5 bases and 3 bases, in that order; junction bases with no gene match: 7. The CDR3 spells CASSPPQRGYNEQFF. The CDR3, as DNA: TGTGCCAGCAGCCCCCCCCAGCGGGGCTACAATGAGCAGTTCTTC.

The gene calls are TRBV5-4 and TRBJ1-1, with a possible D match to TRBD1 (6 bases). Per germline, CDR1 SGHNT and CDR2 YYREEE (reference sequence). V was trimmed by 4 bases and J by 10 bases, leaving 23 bases between them. The CDR3 covers 15 residues. The CDR3 loop is CASSHGGEGDIGAFF. The DNA for the CDR3 is TGTGCCAGCAGCCACGGTGGGGAGGGGGACATCGGAGCTTTCTTT.

This clonotype was detected only a few times. The chain's CDR3 is CASSFRGSQETQYF. In nucleotides, the CDR3 is TGTGCCAGCAGTTTCCGGGGAAGCCAAGAGACCCAGTACTTC. This chain links TRBV12-3 or TRBV12-4 with TRBJ2-5, with a weak D call TRBD2 (5 bases). This CDR3 region has 14 residues. Deletions cut 3 bases from V and 1 base from J, with 9 bases between.

This clonotype was seen a handful of times. V and J are TRBV7-9 and TRBJ2-3; D might be TRBD2 (5 bases). Germline V CDR1 and CDR2: SEHNR, FQNEAQ (reference sequence). Trimming shortened V by 1 base and J by 8 bases, and 22 bases separated the two germline ends. The CDR3 sequence is 17 residues long. CDR3 nucleotides: TGTGCCAGCAGCTTAGGGATCCAGCGGCGAACCGAGGCTACGCAGTATTTT. Residues: CASSLGIQRRTEATQYF.

The count of this clonotype is one. A much larger clone is a single base away; this may be a read error. The CDR3 carries no conserved terminal phenylalanine or tryptophan, so it likely arises from a read error. The chain recombines TRBV5-1 with TRBJ2-5; TRBD2 aligns across 8 bases. The ends lost 0 bases at V and 2 bases at J; junction bases unmatched: 3. In germline, CDR1 is SGHRS, CDR2 YFSETQ. The length of the CDR3 is 15 residues. The CDR3 here is CASSLDGGAQETQYS. DNA of the CDR3: TGCGCCAGCAGCTTGGACGGGGGGGCGCAAGAGACCCAGTACTCC.

The chain joins TRBV6-6 to TRBJ1-2; 10 positions agree with TRBD1. V was pared by 5 bases and J by 6 bases, with 6 bases of the junction left unmatched. Germline lookup yields CDR1 MNHNY and CDR2 SVGAGI (reference sequence). The CDR3 length is 14 residues. CDR3 sequence (DNA): TGTGCCAGCAGTCAAGTTGGGACAGGGGATGGCTACACCTTC. Protein sequence: CASSQVGTGDGYTF.

This clonotype was detected many times. The chain combines TRBV20-1 with TRBJ2-2; D remains ambiguous. The V and J ends lost 3 bases and 0 bases respectively, with 8 bases between them. Germline lookup yields CDR1 DFQATT and CDR2 SNEGSKA (reference sequence). CDR3 length equals 14 residues. For the CDR3, the DNA is TGCAGTGCTAGGAGGACGGCGAACACCGGGGAGCTGTTTTTT. This codes for CSARRTANTGELFF.

This clonotype has a handful of counts. The V and J genes are TRBV24-1 and TRBJ2-5, with 10 bases lining up with TRBD1. V trimming: 3 bases; J trimming: 3 bases; junction bases outside the gene matches: 3. This CDR3 has 15 amino acids. From germline, CDR1 is KGHDR and CDR2 SFDVKD. CDR3 residues: CATSDPGTGEETQYF. CDR3 nucleotide sequence: TGTGCCACCAGTGATCCCGGGACAGGGGAAGAGACCCAGTACTTC.